The present T cell receptor (beta chain) was sequenced within a study of blood T cell repertoires in COVID-19 (TCRdb year 2020). Concerning the study at large: The collaborator samples originated in the United States, Italy and Spain and spanned the acute and convalescent phases of COVID-19. The dataset comprised deeply sampled blood TCRbeta repertoires from subjects exposed to, actively infected with, or recovered from COVID-19. The samples were drawn from the first 160 participants of the ongoing ImmuneRACE study and from 950 to 1,500 subjects provided by 6 global collaborators. The material from the prospective study consisted of cDNA or gDNA derived from T cells, B-cell-depleted T cells, or PBMCs. The repertoires were released in a freely available public database intended as a resource for research on the immune response to SARS-CoV-2. Where HLA class I and class II types were available, the types were taken from metadata supplied by the sample provider, not from assay-based typing. Sample metadata almost always included a de-identified subject ID, COVID-19 status, age in years and sex. What the research found in general, with its limitations: The quantity of clinical and demographic metadata differed by source and by participant and was supplied without curation.

Another Seattle source contributed samples from volunteer blood donors who had recovered from COVID-19. Each collaborating institution followed its own protocols to collect whole blood in K2EDTA tubes. For TCRbeta analysis, collaborators shipped samples as frozen whole blood, isolated PBMCs, or DNA extracted from either of those sample types. TCRbeta CDR3 regions were amplified from genomic DNA using the immunoSEQ Assay, a bias-controlled multiplex PCR. In the source study's methods: The number of nucleated cells in each sample was estimated by amplification of reference gene primers within the assay. To quantify the absolute abundance of each unique TCRbeta CDR3 rearrangement, sequence reads were collapsed and filtered. For each sample, productive Simpson clonality was calculated as the square root of Simpson's diversity index over productive rearrangements. TCRdb stores this immuneACCESS table with in-frame sequences only. Part of the clones is absent; in the studies checked, under half of the shortfall reflects unresolved V genes, and no reason is known for the rest. V, J and clone size reflect that table, while D and trimming were determined from the DNA. The sample yields about 130,000 clones; approximately 81% were counted once. About an eighth of the sample comes from the top ten.

Worth noting for this clone: No antigen is known for it. No base qualities exist here, and no much larger clone lies one base off it.

From the cysteine through the phenylalanine, the CDR3 covers 15 amino acids. This entry keeps only the CDR3 DNA: 45 bases, framed from base 1. V is pared back by 4 bases and J by 8 bases, with 17 bases lying between the germline termini. CDR1 and CDR2, looked up from the germline V gene (reference sequence), are SEHNR and FQNEAQ. Sequenced input: peripheral blood. This sequence uses TRBV7-9 and TRBJ1-4; no D gene call is confident. The receptor was isolated from a woman in her 30s who had recovered from COVID-19. The nucleotide sequence is TGTGCCAGCAGCTCCCAACGGTCTAGGAGCGAAAAACTGTTTTTT. Its translation is CASSSQRSRSEKLFF.